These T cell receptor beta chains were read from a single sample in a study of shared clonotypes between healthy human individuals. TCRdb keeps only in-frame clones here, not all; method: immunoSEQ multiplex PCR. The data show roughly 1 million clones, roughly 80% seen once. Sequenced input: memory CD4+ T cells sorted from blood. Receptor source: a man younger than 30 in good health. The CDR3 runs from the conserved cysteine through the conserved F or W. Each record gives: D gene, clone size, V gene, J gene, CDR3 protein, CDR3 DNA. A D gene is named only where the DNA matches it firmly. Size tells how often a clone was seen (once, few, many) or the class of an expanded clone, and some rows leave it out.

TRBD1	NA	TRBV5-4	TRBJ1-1	CASSSDRVDTEAFF	TGTGCCAGCAGCTCTGACAGGGTTGACACTGAAGCTTTCTTT
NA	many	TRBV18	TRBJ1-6	CASSPRQPNQYNSPLHF	TGTGCCAGCTCACCAAGGCAGCCTAACCAATATAATTCACCCCTCCACTTT
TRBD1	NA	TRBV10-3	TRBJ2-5	CAISDGQGKETQYF	TGTGCCATCAGTGACGGACAGGGGAAAGAGACCCAGTACTTC
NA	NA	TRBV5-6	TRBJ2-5	CASSLLRTLGETQYF	TGTGCCAGCAGCTTGCTCCGGACTCTAGGGGAGACCCAGTACTTC
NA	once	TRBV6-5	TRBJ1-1	CASSPPQGREAFF	TGTGCCAGCAGTCCCCCCCAGGGACGTGAAGCTTTCTTT
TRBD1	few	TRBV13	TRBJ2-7	CATGTGRYDEQYF	TGTGCCACAGGGACAGGGAGGTATGACGAGCAGTACTTC
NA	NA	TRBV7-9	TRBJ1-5	CASSRGGGNQPQHF	TGTGCCAGCAGCCGAGGGGGGGGCAATCAGCCCCAGCATTTT
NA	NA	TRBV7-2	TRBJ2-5	CASSSYNQETQYF	TGTGCCAGCAGCTCCTATAACCAAGAGACCCAGTACTTC
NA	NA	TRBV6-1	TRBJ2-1	CASSDLGGMSSYNEQFF	TGTGCCAGCAGTGATCTGGGCGGTATGAGCTCCTACAATGAGCAGTTCTTC
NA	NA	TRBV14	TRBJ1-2	CASSHGTFYGYTF	TGTGCCAGCAGCCATGGGACGTTTTATGGCTACACCTTC
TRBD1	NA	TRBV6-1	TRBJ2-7	CASDAGTVSYEQYF	TGTGCCAGCGACGCCGGGACAGTTTCTTACGAGCAGTACTTC
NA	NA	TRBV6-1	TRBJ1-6	CASSETGNSPLHF	TGTGCCAGCAGTGAGACTGGGAATTCACCCCTCCACTTT
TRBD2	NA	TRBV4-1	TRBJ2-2	CASSPARLAGGTGELFF	TGCGCCAGCAGCCCAGCGAGGCTAGCGGGGGGAACCGGGGAGCTGTTTTTT
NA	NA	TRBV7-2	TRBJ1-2	CASSLVGVTERYTF	TGTGCCAGCAGCTTAGTAGGGGTTACGGAACGCTACACCTTC
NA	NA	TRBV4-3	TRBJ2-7	CASSQRLESHEQYF	TGCGCCAGCAGCCAACGACTAGAGTCCCACGAGCAGTACTTC
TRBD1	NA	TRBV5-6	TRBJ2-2	CASSPGQGYTGELFF	TGTGCCAGCAGTCCGGGACAGGGGTACACCGGGGAGCTGTTTTTT
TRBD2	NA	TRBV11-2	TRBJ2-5	CASSSGLAKETQYF	TGTGCCAGCAGCTCGGGACTAGCTAAAGAGACCCAGTACTTC
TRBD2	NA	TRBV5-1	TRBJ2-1	CASSPGGSSYNEQFF	TGCGCCAGCAGCCCGGGAGGCAGTTCCTACAATGAGCAGTTCTTC
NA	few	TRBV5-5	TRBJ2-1	CASSSYTGYNEQFF	TGTGCCAGCAGCTCCTACACAGGGTACAATGAGCAGTTCTTC
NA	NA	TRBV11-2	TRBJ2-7	CASSLGTGTLTYEQYF	TGTGCCAGCAGCTTAGGAACCGGGACTCTTACCTACGAGCAGTACTTC
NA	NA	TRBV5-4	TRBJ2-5	CASSQDWSMSETQYF	TGTGCCAGCAGCCAAGATTGGTCGATGTCAGAGACCCAGTACTTC
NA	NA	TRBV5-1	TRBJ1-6	CASSTADPEESPLHF	TGCGCCAGCAGCACGGCCGACCCGGAGGAATCACCCCTCCACTTT
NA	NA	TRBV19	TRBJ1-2	CASSRVGYGYTF	TGTGCCAGTAGCCGTGTGGGCTATGGCTACACCTTC
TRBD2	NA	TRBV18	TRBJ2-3	CASSKGLAFADTQYF	TGTGCCAGCTCAAAGGGACTAGCGTTTGCAGATACGCAGTATTTT
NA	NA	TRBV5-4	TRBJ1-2	CASSSLGAIYGYTF	TGTGCCAGCAGCTCTCTCGGGGCTATCTATGGCTACACCTTC
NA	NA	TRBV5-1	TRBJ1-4	CASSFSPGPTNEKLFF	TGCGCCAGCAGCTTCAGTCCGGGACCCACTAATGAAAAACTGTTTTTT
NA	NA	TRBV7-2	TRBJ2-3	CASSLALSADTQYF	TGTGCCAGCAGCTTAGCTCTTAGCGCAGATACGCAGTATTTT
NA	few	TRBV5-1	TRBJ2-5	CASALPSSGGAIKTQYF	TGCGCCAGCGCGCTCCCCTCGAGTGGGGGGGCAATAAAGACCCAGTACTTC
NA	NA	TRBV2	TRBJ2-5	CASRRGTAQETQYF	TGTGCCAGCAGACGCGGGACAGCACAAGAGACCCAGTACTTC
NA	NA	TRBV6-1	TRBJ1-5	CASSAGQSENSNQPQHF	TGTGCCAGCAGTGCCGGACAGAGCGAGAATAGCAATCAGCCCCAGCATTTT
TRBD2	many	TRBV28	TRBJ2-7	CASRRAGGPYEQYF	TGTGCCAGCAGGCGAGCGGGGGGGCCCTACGAGCAGTACTTC
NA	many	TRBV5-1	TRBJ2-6	CASSLAPGANVLTF	TGCGCCAGCAGCTTGGCACCCGGGGCCAACGTCCTGACTTTC
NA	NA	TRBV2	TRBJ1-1	CASSAAWFGTEAFF	TGTGCCAGCTCTGCGGCGTGGTTCGGTACTGAAGCTTTCTTT
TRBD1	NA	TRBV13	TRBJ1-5	CASSNRGQPQHF	TGTGCCAGCAGCAACAGGGGTCAGCCCCAGCATTTT
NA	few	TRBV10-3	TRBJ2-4	CAISEGGYLAKNIQYF	TGTGCCATCAGTGAGGGGGGATATCTAGCCAAAAACATTCAGTACTTC
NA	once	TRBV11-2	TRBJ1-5	CASSPTGSNQPQHF	TGTGCCAGCAGCCCGACAGGTAGCAATCAGCCCCAGCATTTT
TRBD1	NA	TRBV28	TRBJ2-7	CASSSPGTASDSYEQYF	TGTGCCAGCAGTTCCCCCGGGACAGCTTCAGACTCCTACGAGCAGTACTTC
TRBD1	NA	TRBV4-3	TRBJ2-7	CASSPQGAGGPYEQYF	TGCGCCAGCAGCCCACAGGGGGCAGGGGGCCCCTACGAGCAGTACTTC
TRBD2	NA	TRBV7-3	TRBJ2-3	CASSPRSGATSTDTQYF	TGTGCCAGCAGCCCGAGGAGCGGGGCCACTAGCACAGATACGCAGTATTTT
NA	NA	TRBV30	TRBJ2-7	CAWSRSRWYF	TGTGCCTGGAGTAGGAGCAGATGGTACTTC
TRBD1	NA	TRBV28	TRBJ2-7	CASSSAWDRVYEQYF	TGTGCCAGCAGTTCCGCCTGGGACAGGGTCTACGAGCAGTACTTC
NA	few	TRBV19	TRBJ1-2	CASSMSNYGYTF	TGTGCCAGTAGTATGTCCAACTATGGCTACACCTTC
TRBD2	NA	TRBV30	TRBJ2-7	CAWRNVGLAGAEQYF	TGTGCCTGGAGGAATGTTGGGCTAGCGGGAGCCGAGCAGTACTTC
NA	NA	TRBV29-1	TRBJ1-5	CSVRQAGGTNQPQHF	TGCAGCGTTAGGCAGGCAGGCGGGACTAATCAGCCCCAGCATTTT
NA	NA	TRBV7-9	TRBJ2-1	CASSFRNYYNEQFF	TGTGCCAGCAGCTTTCGGAACTACTACAATGAGCAGTTCTTC
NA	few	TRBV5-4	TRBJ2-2	CASSLAVLANTGELFF	TGTGCCAGCAGCTTGGCGGTACTAGCGAACACCGGGGAGCTGTTTTTT
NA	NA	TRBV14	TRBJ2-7	CASSQAPGTAYEQYF	TGTGCCAGCAGCCAAGCCCCCGGGACCGCTTATGAGCAGTACTTC
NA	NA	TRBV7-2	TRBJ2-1	CASSLDSSSYNEQFF	TGTGCCAGCAGCTTAGACAGCAGCTCCTACAATGAGCAGTTCTTC
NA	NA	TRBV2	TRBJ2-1	CASSRGNEQFF	TGTGCCAGCAGCCGGGGCAATGAGCAGTTCTTC
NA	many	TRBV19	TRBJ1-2	CASSLKGGKTYGYTF	TGTGCCAGTAGTCTTAAGGGCGGAAAAACCTATGGCTACACCTTC
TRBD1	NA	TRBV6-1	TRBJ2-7	CASSPGQDSYEQYF	TGTGCCAGCAGTCCGGGACAGGACTCGTACGAGCAGTACTTC
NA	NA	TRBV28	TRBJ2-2	CASSFSGGSGELFF	TGTGCCAGCAGTTTTTCGGGGGGCTCCGGGGAGCTGTTTTTT
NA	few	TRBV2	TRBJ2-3	CASSDGVGTDTQYF	TGTGCCAGCAGTGACGGTGTCGGCACAGATACGCAGTATTTT
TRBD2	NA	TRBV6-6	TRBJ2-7	CASIIAGGSSYEQYF	TGTGCCAGCATTATAGCGGGAGGCTCGTCCTACGAGCAGTACTTC
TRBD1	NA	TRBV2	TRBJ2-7	CASSELQGEYF	TGTGCCAGCAGTGAACTACAGGGGGAGTACTTC
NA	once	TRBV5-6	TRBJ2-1	CASSAPLGNEQFF	TGTGCCAGCAGCGCACCGTTGGGCAATGAGCAGTTCTTC
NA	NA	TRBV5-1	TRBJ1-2	CASSEHTGTPTYGYTF	TGCGCCAGCAGCGAACACACCGGGACACCGACCTATGGCTACACCTTC